Following are 29 T cell receptor beta chains from one sample sequenced in a study of T-cell reconstitution after alpha-beta-depleted transplantation in children. Unique molecular identifiers were used in preparing the TCRbeta library. Each CDR3 protein is one row after TCRdb ran MiXCR on the PCR reads. The repertoire has hundreds of thousands of distinct CDR3 sequences, 10% of them found once; the top ten carry less than 5%. Specimen: PBMCs from the stem cell graft donor, collected from the stem cell graft. These receptors were collected from a human donor who donated a stem cell graft to a child with acute myeloid leukemia.

This clonotype was found a few times. The chain joins TRBV20-1 to TRBJ2-1; D possibly corresponds to TRBD1 (6 bases). The CDR3 loop spans 16 amino acids. CDR1 and CDR2 (germline): DFQATT, SNEGSKA (reference sequence). V lost 1 base, J lost 0 bases, and 13 bases lay in between. Here the CDR3 reads CSARVSQGGSYNEQFF. CDR3 bases: TGCAGTGCTAGAGTATCCCAAGGGGGCTCCTACAATGAGCAGTTCTTC.

Only one count was recorded for this clonotype. The rearrangement links TRBV7-6 to TRBJ2-3; TRBD1 is a possible D gene (6 bases). CDR1 is SGHVS, CDR2 FNYEAQ, per germline. V was pared by 0 bases and J by 2 bases, with 9 bases between. The CDR3 runs to 15 residues. Here the CDR3 reads CASSLAPGDTDTQYF. The CDR3 DNA reads as TGTGCCAGCAGCTTAGCCCCAGGGGACACAGATACGCAGTATTTT.

This clonotype was picked up many times. CDR3 nucleotides: TGTGCCAGCAGCTTATGGGGGGCAGATACGCAGTATTTT. Its protein product is CASSLWGADTQYF. This chain uses TRBV5-6 with TRBJ2-3; D might be TRBD2 (6 bases). This CDR3 comprises 13 residues. Trimming pared 2 bases from V and 4 bases from J, leaving 8 bases between. The germline V gene has CDR1 SGHDT and CDR2 YYEEEE. Complete variable domain (other parts from reference TRBV5-6 and TRBJ2-3): DAGVTQSPTHLIKTRGQQVTLRCSPKSGHDTVSWYQQALGQGPQFIFQYYEEEERQRGNFPDRFSGHQFPNYSSELNVNALLLGDSALYLCASSLWGADTQYFGPGTRLTVL.

This clonotype has at least ten counts. The V gene is TRBV12-3 or TRBV12-4, the J gene TRBJ1-1; D remains unclear. The CDR3 spans 15 residues. Trimming pared 4 bases from V and 1 base from J, leaving 13 bases between. The CDR3 spells CASSSLLAGNTEAFF. CDR3 nucleotide sequence: TGTGCCAGCAGTTCATTACTGGCAGGGAACACTGAAGCTTTCTTT.

At least ten counts were recorded for this clonotype. This rearrangement joins TRBV6-2 or TRBV6-3 to TRBJ2-1, with unresolved D. Trimming removed 0 bases from V and 4 bases from J, with 22 bases in between. The CDR3 runs 19 residues. Germline loops: CDR1 MNHEY, CDR2 SVGEGT. CDR3 in amino acids: CASSYSTRMLGVFYNEQFF. CDR3 bases: TGTGCCAGCAGTTACTCGACTCGGATGCTAGGAGTTTTTTACAATGAGCAGTTCTTC.

The rearrangement joins TRBV14 to TRBJ2-5; D may correspond to TRBD1 or TRBD2 (6 bases each). CDR1 is SGHDN and CDR2 is FVKESK in the germline V gene. V was pared by 2 bases and J by 3 bases, with 16 bases between. The CDR3 has 16 amino acids. CDR3 sequence: CASSQPGNREEETQYF. The DNA of the CDR3 is TGTGCCAGCAGCCAACCGGGTAACAGGGAGGAAGAGACCCAGTACTTC.

This clonotype was found many times. The genes are TRBV29-1 and TRBJ2-2; TRBD2 matches 8 bases. V lost 5 bases and J lost 1; bases outside the gene matches: 3. The CDR3 loop spans 14 amino acids. CDR1 is SQVTM and CDR2 is ANQGSEA in the germline V gene. The CDR3 bases are TGCAGCGTTCATAGCGGGATGAACACCGGGGAGCTGTTTTTT. Amino acid sequence: CSVHSGMNTGELFF.

This clonotype was observed a handful of times. The rearrangement uses TRBV29-1 and TRBJ1-1; 10 nucleotides agree with TRBD1. There are 12 residues in the CDR3. Germline CDR1 reads SQVTM; CDR2 reads ANQGSEA. V lost 6 bases and J lost 4; bases outside the gene matches: 2. The CDR3 nucleotides are TGCAGCGTGGGACAGGGGACCACTGAAGCTTTCTTT. Amino acid sequence: CSVGQGTTEAFF. The complete variable domain, with remaining parts taken from reference TRBV29-1 and TRBJ1-1, reads SAVISQKPSRDICQRGTSLTIQCQVDSQVTMMFWYRQQPGQSLTLIATANQGSEATYESGFVIDKFPISRPNLTFSTLTVSNMSPEDSSIYLCSVGQGTTEAFFGQGTRLTVV.

This chain connects TRBV7-6 to TRBJ2-3, with 7 nucleotides matching TRBD2. V gave up 5 bases and J gave up 5 bases; unmatched junction bases: 16. The CDR3 covers 17 residues. CDR1 and CDR2 (germline): SGHVS, FNYEAQ. The CDR3 DNA sequence: TGTGCCAGCAGCCTCTCCCGGGCGGGAGCTTTTGAAGATACGCAGTATTTT. This codes for CASSLSRAGAFEDTQYF.

DNA of the CDR3: TGTGCCAGCAGTTATGGAGGGAGGGAGACCCAGTACTTC. Its protein is CASSYGGRETQYF. The V call is TRBV12-3 or TRBV12-4, the J call TRBJ2-5; perhaps TRBD2 as D (6 bases). Trimming removed 4 bases from V and 5 bases from J, with 11 bases in between. The CDR3 length is 13 residues.

This clonotype came up many times. The CDR3 region has the DNA TGTGCCAGCAGTTACTCCGGGTGGGAGCAGTTCTTC. Its translation is CASSYSGWEQFF. The chain couples TRBV6-2 or TRBV6-3 to TRBJ2-1, with unresolved D. There are 12 residues in the CDR3. V was trimmed by 0 bases and J by 10 bases, leaving 7 bases between them. The germline CDR1 and CDR2 sequences are MNHEY and SVGEGT.

Ten or more counts support this clonotype. The chain has TRBV7-2 and TRBJ2-1; perhaps TRBD1 as D (6 bases). V shed 5 bases and J shed 5 bases, with 16 bases lying between them. Germline V gene sequence: CDR1 SGHTA, CDR2 FQGNSA. The CDR3 is 15 residues long. CDR3 sequence reads: CASSPRTVKNNEQFF. CDR3 coding DNA: TGTGCCAGCAGCCCCCGGACAGTTAAAAACAATGAGCAGTTCTTC.

This chain joins TRBV5-6 and TRBJ2-5, with 11 bases identical to TRBD2. The V gene's germline CDR1 is SGHDT and CDR2 YYEEEE. The CDR3 consists of 16 residues. V was pared by 0 bases and J by 4 bases, with 5 bases of the junction left unmatched. CDR3 coding DNA: TGTGCCAGCAGCTTGGGACTAGCGGGAAGGGGAGAGACCCAGTACTTC. It is translated as CASSLGLAGRGETQYF.

This clonotype was seen a handful of times. The chain couples TRBV6-2 or TRBV6-3 to TRBJ1-5, with no clear D. V was trimmed by 0 bases and J by 1 base, leaving 7 bases between them. The CDR3 totals 15 residues. Germline V lookup: CDR1 MNHEY, CDR2 SVGEGT. CDR3 region: CASSYSISSNQPQHF. In DNA, the CDR3 is TGTGCCAGCAGTTACTCGATCAGCAGCAATCAGCCCCAGCATTTT.

The sample holds a few counts of this clonotype. The chain uses TRBV28 and TRBJ2-5, with D unclear. The germline CDR1 and CDR2 sequences are MDHEN and SYDVKM. This CDR3 has 13 residues. Trimming shortened V by 4 bases and J by 3 bases, and 9 bases separated the two germline ends. CDR3 protein: CASSSHGEETQYF. DNA of the CDR3: TGTGCCAGCAGTTCCCATGGGGAAGAGACCCAGTACTTC.

This clonotype was observed a few times. The V gene is TRBV6-2 or TRBV6-3, the J gene TRBJ2-7; D is ambiguous. Germline CDR1 reads MNHEY; CDR2 reads SVGEGT. The V and J ends lost 4 bases and 2 bases respectively, with 15 bases between them. The CDR3 extends over 15 amino acids. The CDR3 DNA is TGTGCCAGCAGTTCTCCCCGACGATCTACCTACGAGCAGTACTTC. Translated: CASSSPRRSTYEQYF.

This chain links TRBV9 with TRBJ2-3, with TRBD2 as a possible D gene (6 bases). Trimming shortened V by 6 bases and J by 0 bases, and 17 bases separated the two germline ends. The CDR3 loop spans 16 amino acids. Per germline, CDR1 SGDLS and CDR2 YYNGEE. This CDR3 reads CASTPLGLPSTDTQYF. For the CDR3, the DNA is TGTGCCAGCACACCACTCGGACTACCTAGCACAGATACGCAGTATTTT. The whole variable domain, remainder taken from reference TRBV9 and TRBJ2-3, is DSGVTQTPKHLITATGQRVTLRCSPRSGDLSVYWYQQSLDQGLQFLIQYYNGEERAKGNILERFSAQQFPDLHSELNLSSLELGDSALYFCASTPLGLPSTDTQYFGPGTRLTVL.

This clonotype showed up just a few times. The chain couples TRBV24-1 to TRBJ2-1; TRBD2 matches 7 bases. V lost 0 bases and J lost 3; bases outside the gene matches: 4. The CDR3 spans 16 residues. CDR1 KGHDR and CDR2 SFDVKD come from the germline V gene. This chain's CDR3 is CATSDLMASGYNEQFF. The CDR3 coding sequence is TGTGCCACCAGTGATTTGATGGCTAGCGGCTACAATGAGCAGTTCTTC.

The rearrangement joins TRBV7-2 to TRBJ2-7, with 9 bases identical to TRBD2. CDR1 is SGHTA, CDR2 FQGNSA, per germline. The CDR3 extends over 15 amino acids. The ends lost 1 base at V and 5 bases at J; junction bases unmatched: 6. DNA for the CDR3: TGTGCCAGCAGCTTAGGAATTAGCGGGAGAGACGAGCAGTACTTC. Translating gives CASSLGISGRDEQYF.

This clonotype was counted at least ten times. V is TRBV20-1 and J is TRBJ2-7, with D perhaps matching TRBD2 (6 bases). Per the germline V gene, CDR1 is DFQATT and CDR2 is SNEGSKA (reference sequence). This CDR3 is built from 14 residues. Between the trimmed V and J ends, which lost 1 base and 7 bases, there was a span of 17 bases. CDR3 in amino acids: CSARAGTGLIEQYF. The DNA for the CDR3 is TGCAGTGCTAGAGCCGGGACTGGCCTTATAGAGCAGTACTTC.

The chain recombines TRBV7-9 with TRBJ2-1; the D gene is possibly TRBD1 (6 bases). CDR1 is SEHNR, CDR2 FQNEAQ, per germline (reference sequence). This CDR3 is 17 amino acids long. Trimming shortened V by 7 bases and J by 6 bases, and 25 bases separated the two germline ends. The CDR3 nucleotides are TGTGCCAGCATCAAGACATACGGAACAGGGCGTCGCAATGAGCAGTTCTTC. As protein: CASIKTYGTGRRNEQFF.

This clonotype has at least ten counts. This chain joins TRBV28 and TRBJ1-1; D unresolved. This CDR3 has 12 residues. The V end lost 6 bases, the J end lost 4 bases, and 9 bases lay between the germline ends. In germline, CDR1 is MDHEN, CDR2 SYDVKM. As DNA, the CDR3 is TGTGCCAGCAGCCTGAGTGGCACTGAAGCTTTCTTT. Amino acid sequence: CASSLSGTEAFF. Full variable domain (rest looked up from reference TRBV28 and TRBJ1-1): DVKVTQSSRYLVKRTGEKVFLECVQDMDHENMFWYRQDPGLGLRLIYFSYDVKMKEKGDIPEGYSVSREKKERFSLILESASTNQTSMYLCASSLSGTEAFFGQGTRLTVV.

This clonotype came up a few times. V gene TRBV24-1 combines with J gene TRBJ1-5; D ambiguous. The CDR3 has 12 residues. Trimming left V 5 bases short and J 7 bases short, with 8 bases between. Germline V gene lookup returns CDR1 KGHDR and CDR2 SFDVKD. CDR3 residues: CATSGSGQPQHF. The CDR3 DNA sequence: TGTGCCACCAGTGGTAGCGGACAGCCCCAGCATTTT.

In its sample, this clonotype was seen a few times. This sequence joins TRBV20-1 and TRBJ2-2; D call uncertain. Germline CDR1 DFQATT, CDR2 SNEGSKA (reference sequence). The CDR3 has 14 residues. Trimming pared 3 bases from V and 3 bases from J, leaving 11 bases between. In DNA, the CDR3 is TGCAGTGCTAGCCTGGCCGGATACACCGGGGAGCTGTTTTTT. Protein: CSASLAGYTGELFF.

The chain carries TRBV10-2 and TRBJ2-7; 8 nucleotides match TRBD2. CDR1 WSHSY and CDR2 SAAADI come from the germline V gene. This CDR3 region has 18 residues. Trimming cost V 0 bases and J 4 bases; bases outside gene matches: 14. The CDR3 here is CASSESGWGRSGRYEQYF. The CDR3, as DNA: TGCGCCAGCAGTGAGTCGGGATGGGGGAGAAGCGGGAGATACGAGCAGTACTTC.

CDR3 amino acids: CASSASQNTEAFF. CDR3 nucleotide sequence: TGTGCCAGCAGCGCCAGCCAGAACACTGAAGCTTTCTTT. The V call is TRBV7-8, the J call TRBJ1-1; D is ambiguous. Germline CDR1 SGHVS, CDR2 FQNEAQ. The CDR3 consists of 13 residues. V was cut by 5 bases and J by 1 base, with 8 bases left in between.

V and J are TRBV7-9 and TRBJ2-1; D perhaps matches TRBD2 (6 bases). The V gene lost 3 bases and the J gene lost 9 bases, with 12 bases spanning the gap. The CDR3 length is 13 residues. Germline lookup yields CDR1 SEHNR and CDR2 FQNEAQ (reference sequence). This chain's CDR3 is CASSLGLLSEQFF. In DNA, the CDR3 is TGTGCCAGCAGCTTGGGACTCCTAAGTGAGCAGTTCTTC.

The table lists this clonotype with a few counts. The chain couples TRBV20-1 to TRBJ2-5; TRBD2 agrees at 7 bases. The V gene end was trimmed by 5 bases and the J gene end by 5 bases; junction bases not matched to a gene: 11. Germline V CDR1 and CDR2: DFQATT, SNEGSKA (reference sequence). This CDR3 contains 14 residues. CDR3 nucleotide sequence: TGCAGTGCTCGCAGCGGGAAGGTTCTGGAGACCCAGTACTTC. This codes for CSARSGKVLETQYF.

CDR3 bases: TGTGCCAGCAGTTGGACGGGTCAGGGCACCGGGGAGCTGTTTTTT. Its translation: CASSWTGQGTGELFF. This chain uses TRBV11-1 with TRBJ2-2, with a possible D match to TRBD1 (5 bases). Trimming removed 6 bases at V and 4 bases at J, with 15 bases between. Looked up from germline, CDR1 is SGHAT and CDR2 is FQDESV (reference sequence). This CDR3 contains 15 residues.